This TCR beta chain is from a study of shared clonotypes between healthy human individuals (dated by TCRdb to about 2020). At the level of the whole study: Three men and two women, aged 18 to 49 years, made up the cohort. Libraries were prepared and TCR repertoires were sequenced by different laboratories using diverse techniques, in order to increase sequencing depth and limit assay-specific biases. To estimate repertoire size and how much clonotypes are shared between individuals, the study performed deep sequencing of blood TCR repertoires from about 5 healthy adults. Each donor's leukapheresis produced roughly between roughly 0.85 and 10 billion PBMCs. For each donor, CD4 naive and CD4 memory were each run on three plates, CD8 naive on two plates, and CD8 memory on one plate.

Healthy HIV-negative adults with no recently reported acute infections or vaccinations were included as donors. All donors were Caucasian adults living in Nashville, Tennessee, USA. CD4+ T cells were enriched through magnetic negative selection, after which naive cells were positively selected on CD45RA and the remaining negative fraction served as the memory subset. Blood was obtained by leukapheresis, after which PBMCs were separated by Ficoll-Histopaque density gradient centrifugation and cryopreserved in liquid nitrogen vapor phase. Analytical flow cytometry was used to check the purity and quantity of every magnetically sorted T cell population. Genomic DNA was isolated from every sorted fraction and measured by UV absorbance on a Nanodrop 2000c. About this clone: No antigen is known for it. It has no much larger one-base neighbor in the sample; base qualities were not kept.

Trimming takes 6 bases from V and 6 bases from J, and the germline ends sit 14 bases apart. CDR1 and CDR2, per the germline V gene, are MNHEY and SVGAGI. The cysteine opens and the phenylalanine closes a CDR3 of 13 amino acids. Here the CDR3 DNA is all that survives: 39 bases in frame from base 1. What the authors observed across the whole study: Compared with non-shared clonotypes, clonotypes shared by all four sorted-subset donors had higher generation probabilities. Sharing across several donors was observed for about 5% of naive CD4, around 3.5% of naive CD8, 2% to 2.5% of memory CD4, and around 0.4% of memory CD8 clonotypes. Naive subsets generally had larger estimated clonotype richness than memory subsets. The genetic and exposure-history diversity represented was limited by the small number of donors. Sampling was restricted to blood, and TCR repertoires in tissue are likely to differ from TCR repertoires in blood. Based on pairwise subsampling, the degree of clonotype sharing among donors was expected to be affected by sequencing depth. Incomplete sequencing was indicated by rarefaction of sorted-subset datasets, despite the large sequencing depth.

TCR CDR3 regions were amplified from genomic DNA by multiplex PCR using the deep immunoSEQ assay. Genomic DNA extracted from each cell subset was distributed evenly over all wells of several immunoSEQ 96-well plates, and each plate served as one replicate. For sorted subsets, about 0.2 ug genomic DNA, equal to 30,000 to 35,000 T cell genomes, was loaded into each replicate PCR. The purified libraries were quantified using a Qubit 3.0 fluorometer, sized with a Bioanalyzer 2100, and then quantified again using the KAPA Library Quantification kit. Every immunoSEQ 96-well plate was sequenced on a dedicated single-read 150-cycle Illumina NextSeq 550 flow cell. Processing in the source paper ran as follows. Because the immunoSEQ output included only junctional sequences and no quality scores, the filtering could not be the same as the filtering used for full-length reads. Sequences were annotated with PyIR, a Python wrapper for IgBLAST v1.9, using IMGT germline references to assign V/J genes and CDR3. Reads with weak V/J assignments (E-value above 1e-6), missing CDR3, stop codons, out-of-frame junctions, or ambiguous translated residues were removed. V3J clonotypes were defined as sequences sharing an identical inferred V gene, J gene, and CDR3 amino acid sequence. Percentage overlap between repertoires was calculated by dividing the number of shared unique clonotypes by the size of the smaller repertoire. Three approaches were used to assess repertoire richness: RTK rarefaction, the Chao1 estimator, and Recon v2.1 estimates of unobserved clonotypes. Generation probabilities for all TCRbeta clonotypes obtained by the gDNA method from a few donors were computed using OLGA. TCRdb took this table from immuneACCESS and kept in-frame rearrangements with V and J called. Such tables lack part of the clones; where checked against another copy, unresolved V genes explain under half of the gap, and the rest is unexplained. The DNA gave D and trimming, while V, J and clone size come from that table. This sample has some 2,500,000 clones in its table, and approximately 93% of those were observed once. The top ten clones comprise about 0.38% of the sample.

This receptor was identified in a man aged 18 to 30 in good health. Some clones in this sample may be carry-over from other donors' samples. The rearranged chain carries TRBV6-5 and TRBJ1-2; TRBD1 is possibly the D segment (6 matching bases). Sequenced input: naive CD4+ T cells from PBMCs. Taken with the paper, the label for cell subset or site translates to: CD45RA+ positively selected. The CDR3 amino acid sequence is: CASSRTGSNGYTF. In nucleotide form, the sequence is TGTGCCAGCAGCCGCACAGGGAGCAATGGCTACACCTTC.